The present TCR beta chain was sequenced within a study of tumor-infiltrating lymphocytes in primary liver carcinoma. The CDR3 length is 16 residues. The V gene's germline CDR1 is SQVTM and CDR2 ANQGSEA. Joint extraction of RNA and DNA used 20-30 mg of bulk tissue that was unsorted. A constant-region primer primed TCR beta cDNA synthesis from 450 to 550 ng of total RNA. Nested multiplex PCR, run for three rounds with slightly modified ARM-PCR, yielded TCR beta libraries. PCR rounds one and two used TRBV1-TRBV30 forward primers with a C-beta reverse primer for approximately 10 cycles each. TCRdb ran MiXCR on the multiplex PCR reads and lists one entry per CDR3 protein. The sample yields 150,000 to 200,000 distinct CDR3 sequences, around four fifths seen once. Concerning this clonotype: The germline gene is not matched at one end of the junction; a read error may be the cause.

The material sequenced was tumor tissue from primary liver carcinoma. The sequence came from a man aged 35 to 55 with primary liver carcinoma and hepatitis B virus infection. The chain uses TRBV29-1 and TRBJ2-7; D may correspond to TRBD1 or TRBD2 (5 bases each). CDR3 sequence (DNA): TGCAGCTCCATGACATCTGGGACCGGCACTCCCTACGGGCAGCACTTC. This encodes CSSMTSGTGTPYGQHF.